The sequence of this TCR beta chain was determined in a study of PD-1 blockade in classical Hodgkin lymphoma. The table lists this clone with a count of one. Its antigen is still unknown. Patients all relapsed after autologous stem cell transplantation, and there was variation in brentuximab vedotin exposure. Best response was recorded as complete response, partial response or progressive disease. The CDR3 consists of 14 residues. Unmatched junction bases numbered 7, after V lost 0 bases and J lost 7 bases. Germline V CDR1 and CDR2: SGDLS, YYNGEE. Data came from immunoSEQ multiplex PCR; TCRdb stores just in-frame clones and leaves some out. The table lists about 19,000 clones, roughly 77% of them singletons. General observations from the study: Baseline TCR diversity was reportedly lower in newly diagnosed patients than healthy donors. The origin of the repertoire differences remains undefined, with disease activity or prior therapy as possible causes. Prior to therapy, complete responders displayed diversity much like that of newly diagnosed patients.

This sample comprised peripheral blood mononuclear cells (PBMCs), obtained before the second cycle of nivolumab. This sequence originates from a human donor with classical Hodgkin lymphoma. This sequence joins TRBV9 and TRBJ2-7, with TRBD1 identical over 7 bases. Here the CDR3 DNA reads TGTGCCAGCAGCGTAGGGAACCGGGACAGAGAGCAGTACTTC. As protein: CASSVGNRDREQYF.